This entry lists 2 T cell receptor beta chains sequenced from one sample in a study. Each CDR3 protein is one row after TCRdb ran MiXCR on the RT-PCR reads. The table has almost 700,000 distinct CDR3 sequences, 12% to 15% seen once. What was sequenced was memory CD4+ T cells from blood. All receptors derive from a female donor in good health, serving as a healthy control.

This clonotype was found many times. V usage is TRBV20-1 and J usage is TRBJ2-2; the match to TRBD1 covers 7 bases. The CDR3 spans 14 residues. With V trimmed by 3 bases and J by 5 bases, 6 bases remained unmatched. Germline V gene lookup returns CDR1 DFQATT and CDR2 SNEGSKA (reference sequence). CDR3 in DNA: TGCAGTGCTAGCGAGGGACAGAGAACCGGGGAGCTGTTTTTT. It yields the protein CSASEGQRTGELFF.

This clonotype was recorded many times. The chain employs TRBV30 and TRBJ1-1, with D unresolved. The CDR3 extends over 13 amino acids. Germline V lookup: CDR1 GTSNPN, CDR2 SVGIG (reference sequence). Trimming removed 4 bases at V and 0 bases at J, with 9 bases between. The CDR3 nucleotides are TGTGCCTGGATGCGGAACATGAACACTGAAGCTTTCTTT. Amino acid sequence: CAWMRNMNTEAFF.